This T cell receptor beta chain was identified in a study of shared clonotypes between healthy human individuals. Study-wide results and caveats: Compared with memory subsets, naive subsets generally had larger estimated richness. Sampling covered blood only; tissue repertoires likely differ. Large sequencing depth failed to make sorted-subset sequencing complete, rarefaction showed.

Clones were sequenced by immunoSEQ multiplex PCR, and TCRdb holds only the in-frame ones, with some missing. The sample consists of some 87,000 clones, almost 70% of them appearing once. This clone was observed a single time. Its cognate antigen is unknown. The CDR3 is 17 residues long. V was pared by 3 bases and J by 4 bases, with 12 bases of the junction left unmatched. The germline gives CDR1 LNHNV, CDR2 YYDKDF (reference sequence). This chain links TRBV15 with TRBJ1-5; 7 positions match TRBD1. The origin of this receptor is a man aged 25 to 45 in good health. Sequencing used memory CD8+ T cells sorted from blood. This sample's subset: CD45RO+ cells pooled with CCR7-negative TemRA cells. The CDR3 protein is CATSRPLIGTANQPQHF. CDR3 in DNA: TGTGCCACCAGCAGGCCCTTAATTGGGACAGCGAATCAGCCCCAGCATTTT. The full variable domain, completed using reference TRBV15 and TRBJ1-5, is DAMVIQNPRYQVTQFGKPVTLSCSQTLNHNVMYWYQQKSSQAPKLLFHYYDKDFNNEADTPDNFQSRRPNTSFCFLDIRSPGLGDTAMYLCATSRPLIGTANQPQHFGDGTRLSIL.